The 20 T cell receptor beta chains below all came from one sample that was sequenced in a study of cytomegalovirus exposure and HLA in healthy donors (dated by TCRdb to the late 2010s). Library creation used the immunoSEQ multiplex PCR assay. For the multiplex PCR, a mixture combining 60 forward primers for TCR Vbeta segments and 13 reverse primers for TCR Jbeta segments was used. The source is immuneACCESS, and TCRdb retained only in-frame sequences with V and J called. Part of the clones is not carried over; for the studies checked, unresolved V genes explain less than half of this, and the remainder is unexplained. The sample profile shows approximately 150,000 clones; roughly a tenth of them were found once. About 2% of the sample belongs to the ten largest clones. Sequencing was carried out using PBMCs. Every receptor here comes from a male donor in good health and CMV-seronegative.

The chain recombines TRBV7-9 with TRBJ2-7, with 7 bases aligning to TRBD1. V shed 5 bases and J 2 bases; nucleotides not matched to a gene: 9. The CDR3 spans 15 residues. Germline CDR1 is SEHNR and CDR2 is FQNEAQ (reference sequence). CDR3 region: CASSPKGGRAYEQYF. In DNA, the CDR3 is TGTGCCAGCAGCCCAAAAGGGGGCCGAGCCTACGAGCAGTACTTC.

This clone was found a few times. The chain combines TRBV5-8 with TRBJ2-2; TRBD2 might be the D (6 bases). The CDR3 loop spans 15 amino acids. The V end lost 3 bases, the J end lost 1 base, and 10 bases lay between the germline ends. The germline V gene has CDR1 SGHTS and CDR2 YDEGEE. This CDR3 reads CASSYGTLNTGELFF. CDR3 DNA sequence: TGTGCCAGCAGCTACGGGACTTTGAACACCGGGGAGCTGTTTTTT.

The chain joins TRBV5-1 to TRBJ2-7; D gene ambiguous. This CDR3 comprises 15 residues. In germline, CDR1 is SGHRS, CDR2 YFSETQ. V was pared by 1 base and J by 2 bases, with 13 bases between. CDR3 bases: TGCGCCAGCAGCTTGCTGGGCCCCCCCGCCTACGAGCAGTACTTC. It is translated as CASSLLGPPAYEQYF.

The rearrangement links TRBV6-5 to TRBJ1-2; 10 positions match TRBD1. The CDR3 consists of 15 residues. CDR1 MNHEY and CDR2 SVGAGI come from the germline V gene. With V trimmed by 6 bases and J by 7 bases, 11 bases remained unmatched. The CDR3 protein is CASRSTGGLSTGYTF. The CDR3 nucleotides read TGTGCCAGCAGGTCGACAGGGGGCCTCTCAACTGGCTACACCTTC.

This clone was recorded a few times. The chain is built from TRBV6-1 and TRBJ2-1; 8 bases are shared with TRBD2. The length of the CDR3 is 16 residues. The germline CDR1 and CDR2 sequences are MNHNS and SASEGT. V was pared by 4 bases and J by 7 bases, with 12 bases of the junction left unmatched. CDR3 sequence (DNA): TGTGCCAGCAGTGTGTGGAGCGGGAGAGGCCTTAATGAGCAGTTCTTC. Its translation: CASSVWSGRGLNEQFF.

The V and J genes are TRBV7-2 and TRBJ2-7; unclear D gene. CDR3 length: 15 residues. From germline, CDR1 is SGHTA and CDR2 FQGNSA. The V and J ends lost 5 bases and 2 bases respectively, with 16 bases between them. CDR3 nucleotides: TGTGCCAGCAGCAGGCTCCAGGTTACCCCCTACGAGCAGTACTTC. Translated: CASSRLQVTPYEQYF.

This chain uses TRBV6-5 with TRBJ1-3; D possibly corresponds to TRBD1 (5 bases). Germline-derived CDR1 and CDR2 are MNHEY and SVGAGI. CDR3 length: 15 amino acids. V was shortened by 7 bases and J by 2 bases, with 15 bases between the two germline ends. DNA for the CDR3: TGTGCCAGCAAGCCAGGGCCAATTCCTGGAAACACCATATATTTT. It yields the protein CASKPGPIPGNTIYF.

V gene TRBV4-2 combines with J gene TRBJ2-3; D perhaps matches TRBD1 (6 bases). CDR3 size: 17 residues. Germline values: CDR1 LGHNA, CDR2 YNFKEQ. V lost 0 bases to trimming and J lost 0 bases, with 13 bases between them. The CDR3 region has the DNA TGTGCCAGCAGCCAAGATCGTCCAGGGACAAGCACAGATACGCAGTATTTT. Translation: CASSQDRPGTSTDTQYF.

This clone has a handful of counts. The CDR3 is CASSLGVGGRVLNEQFF. The CDR3 DNA reads TGCGCCAGCAGCTTGGGGGTCGGCGGGAGAGTTTTGAATGAGCAGTTCTTC. The chain links TRBV5-1 to TRBJ2-1; TRBD2 matches at 7 bases. The J segment lost 7 bases and the V segment lost 0 bases, leaving 13 bases of the junction unmatched. In germline, CDR1 is SGHRS, CDR2 YFSETQ. This CDR3 has 17 residues. The whole variable domain, remainder taken from reference TRBV5-1 and TRBJ2-1, is KAGVTQTPRYLIKTRGQQVTLSCSPISGHRSVSWYQQTPGQGLQFLFEYFSETQRNKGNFPGRFSGRQFSNSRSEMNVSTLELGDSALYLCASSLGVGGRVLNEQFFGPGTRLTVL.

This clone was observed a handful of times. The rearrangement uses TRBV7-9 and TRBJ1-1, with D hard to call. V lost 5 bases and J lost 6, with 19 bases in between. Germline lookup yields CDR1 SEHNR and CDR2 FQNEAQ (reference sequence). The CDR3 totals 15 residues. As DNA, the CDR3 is TGTGCCAGCAGCAGTCGATCGGGAAGGATCGCTGAAGCTTTCTTT. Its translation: CASSSRSGRIAEAFF.

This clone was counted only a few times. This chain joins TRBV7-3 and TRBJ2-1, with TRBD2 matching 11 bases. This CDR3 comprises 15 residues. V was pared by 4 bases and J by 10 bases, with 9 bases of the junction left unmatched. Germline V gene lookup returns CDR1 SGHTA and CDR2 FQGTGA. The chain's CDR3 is CASSSIAGGPGEQFF. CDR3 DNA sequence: TGTGCCAGCAGCTCGATAGCGGGAGGGCCGGGCGAGCAGTTCTTC.

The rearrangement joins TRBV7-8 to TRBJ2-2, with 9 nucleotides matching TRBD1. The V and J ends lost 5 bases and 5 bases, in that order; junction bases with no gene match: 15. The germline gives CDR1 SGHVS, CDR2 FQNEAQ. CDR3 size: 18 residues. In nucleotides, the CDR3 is TGTGCCAGCAGCCGAACCGGGACAGGGTTCCCCCAAACCGGGGAGCTGTTTTTT. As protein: CASSRTGTGFPQTGELFF.

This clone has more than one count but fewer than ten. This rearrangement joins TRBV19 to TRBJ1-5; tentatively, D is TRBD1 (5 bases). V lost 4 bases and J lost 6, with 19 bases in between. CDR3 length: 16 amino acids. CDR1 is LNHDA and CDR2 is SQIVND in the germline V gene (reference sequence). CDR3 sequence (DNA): TGTGCCAGTAGTACACTGACAGTATTCCTCACTCAGCCCCAGCATTTT. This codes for CASSTLTVFLTQPQHF.

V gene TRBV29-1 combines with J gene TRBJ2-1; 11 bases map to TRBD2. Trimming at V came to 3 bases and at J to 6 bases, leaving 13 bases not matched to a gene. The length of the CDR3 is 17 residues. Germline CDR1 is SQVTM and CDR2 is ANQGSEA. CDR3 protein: CSVEFGSSGRKPNEQFF. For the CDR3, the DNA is TGCAGCGTTGAGTTCGGCTCTAGCGGGAGGAAACCCAATGAGCAGTTCTTC.

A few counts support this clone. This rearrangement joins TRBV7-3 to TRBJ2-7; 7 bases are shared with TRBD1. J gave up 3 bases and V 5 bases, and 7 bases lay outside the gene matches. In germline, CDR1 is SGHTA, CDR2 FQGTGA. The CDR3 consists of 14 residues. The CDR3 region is CASSPSGDSYEQYF. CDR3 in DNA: TGTGCCAGCAGCCCGTCAGGGGACAGCTACGAGCAGTACTTC. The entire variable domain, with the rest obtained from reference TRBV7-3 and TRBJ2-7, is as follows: GAGVSQTPSNKVTEKGKYVELRCDPISGHTALYWYRQSLGQGPEFLIYFQGTGAADDSGLPNDRFFAVRPEGSVSTLKIQRTERGDSAVYLCASSPSGDSYEQYFGPGTRLTVT.

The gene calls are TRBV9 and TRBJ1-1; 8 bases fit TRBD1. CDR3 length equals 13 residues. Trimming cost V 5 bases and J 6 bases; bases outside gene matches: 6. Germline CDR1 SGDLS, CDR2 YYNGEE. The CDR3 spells CASSETGGAEAFF. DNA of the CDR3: TGTGCCAGCAGTGAAACAGGGGGAGCTGAAGCTTTCTTT.

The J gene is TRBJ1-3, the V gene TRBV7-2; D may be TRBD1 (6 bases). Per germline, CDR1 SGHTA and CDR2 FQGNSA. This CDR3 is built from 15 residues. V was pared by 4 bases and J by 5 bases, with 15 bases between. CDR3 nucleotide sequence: TGTGCCAGCAGCTCATCGGGGGGGCGGAGAAACACCATATATTTT. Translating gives CASSSSGGRRNTIYF.

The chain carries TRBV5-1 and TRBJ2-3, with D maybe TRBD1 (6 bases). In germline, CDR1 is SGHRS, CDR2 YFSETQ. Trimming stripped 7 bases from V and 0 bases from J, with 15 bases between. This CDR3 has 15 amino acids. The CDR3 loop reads CASGDIASSTDTQYF. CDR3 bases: TGCGCCAGCGGGGACATCGCTAGCAGCACAGATACGCAGTATTTT.

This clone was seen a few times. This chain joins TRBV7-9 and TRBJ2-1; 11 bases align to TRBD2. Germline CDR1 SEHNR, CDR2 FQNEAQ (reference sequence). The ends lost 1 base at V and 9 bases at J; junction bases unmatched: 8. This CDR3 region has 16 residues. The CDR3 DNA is TGTGCCAGCAGCTTAGGTCCTAGCGGGGGGCCGGGTGAGCAGTTCTTC. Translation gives CASSLGPSGGPGEQFF.

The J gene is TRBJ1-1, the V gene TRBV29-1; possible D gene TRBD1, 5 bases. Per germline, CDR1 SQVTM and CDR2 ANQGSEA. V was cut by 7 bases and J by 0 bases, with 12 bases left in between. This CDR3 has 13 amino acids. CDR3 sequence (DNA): TGCAGCGCGCAGGTGGGGCTGAACACTGAAGCTTTCTTT. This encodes CSAQVGLNTEAFF.